The T cell receptor beta chain described here comes from a study of blood T cell repertoires in COVID-19. Looking at the study overall: From T cells, B-cell-depleted T cells, or PBMCs came the material, which was cDNA or gDNA.

Original handling: Amplification of reference gene primers provided the estimated nucleated cell counts. TCRdb's table, derived via immunoSEQ multiplex PCR, lists solely in-frame clones and lacks some. V and J calls plus clone size are reproduced from that table; the DNA served to infer D and trimming. The sample includes about 170,000 clones, approximately 84% of them seen just once. Germline V gene data show CDR1 as SGHDN and CDR2 as FVKESK. Trimming at V came to 4 bases and at J to 0 bases, leaving 7 bases not matched to a gene. This CDR3 region has 18 residues. The TCR was taken from an elderly woman with acute or convalescent COVID-19. J is TRBJ2-6 and V is TRBV14; 9 bases are a match to TRBD1. Sequenced sample: peripheral blood. This CDR3 reads CASSPWTGVLSGANVLTF. DNA of the CDR3: TGTGCCAGCAGCCCTTGGACAGGGGTCCTCTCTGGGGCCAACGTCCTGACTTTC.